This T cell receptor beta chain comes out of a study of blood T cells in healthy people across ages. A J-beta primer mix and a sample-barcoded 5' primer were used in a second PCR of roughly 7 to 12 cycles. Each cDNA was tagged by a template-switch adaptor containing 12 random nucleotides. TCRdb reprocessed the 5' RACE reads via MiXCR and lists one record per CDR3 protein. The table has approximately 1,000,000 distinct CDR3 sequences, more than 40% seen once. Broader study findings: CMV status of donors was not determined, possibly confounding expanded clonotype changes.

PBMCs, at least 7 million per sample, were isolated. There were at least 5 micrograms of total RNA extracted from every sample. The ends lost 5 bases at V and 9 bases at J; junction bases unmatched: 7. Germline V gene sequence: CDR1 MNHEY, CDR2 SVGAGI. This CDR3 spans 15 amino acids. In regard to this clonotype: Its specificity is not known.

The clonotype was recovered from a woman aged 60-70 years in good health. Input material: blood. V is TRBV6-5 and J is TRBJ2-1, with 13 nucleotides matching TRBD2. CDR3 nucleotides: TGTGCCAGCAGTCAGGGACTAGCGGGATCGGGTGAGCAGTTCTTC. It encodes CASSQGLAGSGEQFF.